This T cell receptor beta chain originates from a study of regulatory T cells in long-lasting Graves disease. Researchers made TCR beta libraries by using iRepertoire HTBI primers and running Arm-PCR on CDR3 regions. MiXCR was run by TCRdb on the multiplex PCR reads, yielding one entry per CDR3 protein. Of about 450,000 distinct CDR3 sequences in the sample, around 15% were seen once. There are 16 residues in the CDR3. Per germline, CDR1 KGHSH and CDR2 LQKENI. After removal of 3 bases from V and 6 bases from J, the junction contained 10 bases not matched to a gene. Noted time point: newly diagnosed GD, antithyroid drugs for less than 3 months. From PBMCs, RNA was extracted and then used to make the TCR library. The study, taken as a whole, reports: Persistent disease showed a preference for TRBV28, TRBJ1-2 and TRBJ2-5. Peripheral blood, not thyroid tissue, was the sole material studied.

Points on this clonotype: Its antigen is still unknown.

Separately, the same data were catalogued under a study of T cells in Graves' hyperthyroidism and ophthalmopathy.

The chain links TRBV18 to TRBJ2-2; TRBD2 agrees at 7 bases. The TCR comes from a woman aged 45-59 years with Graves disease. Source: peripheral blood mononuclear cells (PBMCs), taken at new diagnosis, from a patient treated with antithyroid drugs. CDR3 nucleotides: TGTGCCAGCTCACCTAGCTCGACTAGCCTATCCGGGGAGCTGTTTTTT. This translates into CASSPSSTSLSGELFF.